By share, the clone carrying this TCR beta chain ranks as medium-sized (0.01 to 0.1%). Its antigen remains unknown. Trimming took 6 bases from V and 8 from J, leaving 20 bases between them. The CDR3 totals 15 residues. Germline CDR1 and CDR2: MNHEY and SVGEGT. The Oncomine TCR Beta short-read assay was applied to DNA of cultured CD4+ T cells. TCRdb recomputed calls from the PCR reads with MiXCR, one row per CDR3 protein. Among some 10,000 distinct CDR3 sequences listed, approximately 29% were seen once. The treatment here: approximately 10-day PBMC culture with coronavirus spike peptide pools or control peptides (ViraFEST assay). This record comes from a study of vaccination and CD4 T cells after COVID-19. In the study overall: Cells were stimulated with overlapping spike peptides from SARS-CoV-2, HCoV-NL63, HCoV-OC43 and HCoV-229E. Study observations and caveats: No early post-infection timepoints were studied, and convalescent patients studied were relatively few.

This chain connects TRBV6-2 or TRBV6-3 to TRBJ2-1, with D tentatively TRBD1 or TRBD2 (7 bases each). The sequence was collected from a human donor who had recovered from COVID-19. Here the sequenced sample was CD4+ T cells from blood, cultured in vitro, taken after SARS-CoV-2 vaccination. The CDR3 DNA reads TGTGCCAGCAGCCCAGGGGGAGGGATTTTGGATGAGCAGTTCTTC. Amino acids: CASSPGGGILDEQFF.